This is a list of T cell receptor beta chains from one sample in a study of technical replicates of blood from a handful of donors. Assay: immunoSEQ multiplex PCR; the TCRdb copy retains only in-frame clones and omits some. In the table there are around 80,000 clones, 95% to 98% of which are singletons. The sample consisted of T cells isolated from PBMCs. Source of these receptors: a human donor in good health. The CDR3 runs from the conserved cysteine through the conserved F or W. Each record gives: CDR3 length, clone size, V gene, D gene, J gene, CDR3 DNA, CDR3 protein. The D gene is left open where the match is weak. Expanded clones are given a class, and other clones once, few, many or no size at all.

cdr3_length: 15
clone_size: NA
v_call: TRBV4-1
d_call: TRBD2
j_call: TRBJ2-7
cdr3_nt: TGCGCCAGCAGCCAACATCAAAGCGGGAGCTACGAGCAGTACTTC
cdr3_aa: CASSQHQSGSYEQYF

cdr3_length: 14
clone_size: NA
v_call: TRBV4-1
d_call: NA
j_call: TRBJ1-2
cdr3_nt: TGCGCCAGCAGCCAAGGGGCCAGGGACTATGGCTACACCTTC
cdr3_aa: CASSQGARDYGYTF

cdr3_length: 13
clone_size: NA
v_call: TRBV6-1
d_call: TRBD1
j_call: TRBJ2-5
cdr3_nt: TGTGCCACCATTAGACAGGGAGCAGAGACCCAGTACTTC
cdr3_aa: CATIRQGAETQYF

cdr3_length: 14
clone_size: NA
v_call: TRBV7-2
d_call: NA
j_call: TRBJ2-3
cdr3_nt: TGTGCCAGCAGCTTAGAGCGGGGCACAGATACGCAGTATTTT
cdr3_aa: CASSLERGTDTQYF

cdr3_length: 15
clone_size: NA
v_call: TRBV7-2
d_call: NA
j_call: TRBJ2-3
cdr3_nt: TGTGCCAGCAGCTTAGCCGGGGTCTTCACAGATACGCAGTATTTT
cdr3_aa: CASSLAGVFTDTQYF

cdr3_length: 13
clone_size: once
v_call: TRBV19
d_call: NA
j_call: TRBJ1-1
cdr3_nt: TGTGCCAGTAGTAGGGGCAGAAACACTGAAGCTTTCTTT
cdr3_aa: CASSRGRNTEAFF

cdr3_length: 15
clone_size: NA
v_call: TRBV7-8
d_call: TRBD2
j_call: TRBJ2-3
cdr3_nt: TGTGCCAGCAGCTTAGTCCTAGCGGTGGCAGATACGCAGTATTTT
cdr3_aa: CASSLVLAVADTQYF

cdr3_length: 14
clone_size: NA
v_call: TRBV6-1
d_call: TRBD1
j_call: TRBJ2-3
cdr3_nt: TGTGCCAGTGGGACAGGGGCCAACACAGATACGCAGTATTTT
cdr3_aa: CASGTGANTDTQYF

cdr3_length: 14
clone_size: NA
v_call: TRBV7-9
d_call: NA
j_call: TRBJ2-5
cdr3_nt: TGTGCCAGCAGCGCCAACAGTTCCCCTCGGGGCCAGTACTTC
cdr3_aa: CASSANSSPRGQYF

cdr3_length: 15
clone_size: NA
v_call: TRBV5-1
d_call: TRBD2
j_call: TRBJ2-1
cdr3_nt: TGCGCCAGCAGCATCCTAGCGGGCGGCGACAATGAGCAGTTCTTC
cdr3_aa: CASSILAGGDNEQFF

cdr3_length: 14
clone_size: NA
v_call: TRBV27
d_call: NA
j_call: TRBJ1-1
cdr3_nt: TGTGCCAGCAGTCTTGTGAGGGCAGACACTGAAGCTTTCTTT
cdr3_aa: CASSLVRADTEAFF

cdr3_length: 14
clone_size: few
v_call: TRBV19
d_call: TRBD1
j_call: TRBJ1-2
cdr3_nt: TGTGCCAGTACCCTACAGACAGGGGAGGATGGCTACACCTTC
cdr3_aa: CASTLQTGEDGYTF

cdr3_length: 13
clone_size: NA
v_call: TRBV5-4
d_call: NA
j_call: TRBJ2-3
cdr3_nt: TGTGCCAGCAGCTTACCGGGAGTTGATACGCAGTATTTT
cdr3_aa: CASSLPGVDTQYF

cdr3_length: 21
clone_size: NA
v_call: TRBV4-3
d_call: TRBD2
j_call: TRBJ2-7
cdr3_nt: TGCGCCAGCAGCCAGGATTTACTAACCCTGGGACTAGCGGGAGGGAGCTACGAGCAGTACTTC
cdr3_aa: CASSQDLLTLGLAGGSYEQYF

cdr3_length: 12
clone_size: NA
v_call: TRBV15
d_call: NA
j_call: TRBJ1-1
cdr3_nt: TGTGCCACCAGCATCATGAACACTGAAGCTTTCTTT
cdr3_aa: CATSIMNTEAFF

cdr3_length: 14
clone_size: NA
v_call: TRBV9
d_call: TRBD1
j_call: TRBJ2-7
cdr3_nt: TGTGCCAGCAGCGAGGACAGGGAACGTTCCGAGCAGTACTTC
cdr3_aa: CASSEDRERSEQYF

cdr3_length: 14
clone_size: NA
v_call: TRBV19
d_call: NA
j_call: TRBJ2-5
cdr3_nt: TGTGCCAGTAGAAATACAGGGTGGGAGGAGACCCAGTACTTC
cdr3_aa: CASRNTGWEETQYF

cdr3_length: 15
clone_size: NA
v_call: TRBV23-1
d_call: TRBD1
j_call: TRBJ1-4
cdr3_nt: TGCGCCAGCAGTCAATCGCGGCAGGGGGATGAAAAACTGTTTTTT
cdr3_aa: CASSQSRQGDEKLFF

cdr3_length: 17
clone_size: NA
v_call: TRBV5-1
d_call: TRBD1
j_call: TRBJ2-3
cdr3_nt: TGCGCCAGCAGCTCTAGAACAGGGGGCGCAGTATCGGATACGCAGTATTTT
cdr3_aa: CASSSRTGGAVSDTQYF

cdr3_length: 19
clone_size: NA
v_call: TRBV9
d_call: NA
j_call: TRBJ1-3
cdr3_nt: TGTGCCAGCAGCGTCGATACCTTCCGCCGAGGTTCTTCTGGAAACACCATATATTTT
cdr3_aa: CASSVDTFRRGSSGNTIYF

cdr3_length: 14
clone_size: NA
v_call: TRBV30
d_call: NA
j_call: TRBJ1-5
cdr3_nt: TGTGCCTGGAGCGCGGGAAATGAAGGTCAGCCCCAGCATTTT
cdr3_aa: CAWSAGNEGQPQHF

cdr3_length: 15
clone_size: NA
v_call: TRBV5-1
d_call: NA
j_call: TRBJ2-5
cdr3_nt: TGCGCCAGCAGGGATACAGGCCGTAGGCAAGAGATCCAGTACTTC
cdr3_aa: CASRDTGRRQEIQYF

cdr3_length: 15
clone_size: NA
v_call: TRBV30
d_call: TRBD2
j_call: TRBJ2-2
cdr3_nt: TGTGCCTACTCCCCGGGACTAGCGGACACCGGGGAGCTGTTTTTT
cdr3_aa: CAYSPGLADTGELFF

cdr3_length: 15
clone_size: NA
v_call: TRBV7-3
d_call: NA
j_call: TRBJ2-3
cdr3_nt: TGTGCCAGCAGCTTAATGTCTAGTTCGGCAGATACGCAGTATTTT
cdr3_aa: CASSLMSSSADTQYF

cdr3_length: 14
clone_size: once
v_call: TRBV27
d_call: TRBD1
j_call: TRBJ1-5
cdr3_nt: TGTGCCAGCAGGACAGGGGGATCGAATCAGCCCCAGCATTTT
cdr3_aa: CASRTGGSNQPQHF

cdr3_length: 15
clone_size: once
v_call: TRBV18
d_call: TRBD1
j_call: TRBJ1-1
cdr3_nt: TGTGCCAGCTCGCCTTCCGGGACAGGGAACACTGAAGCTTTCTTT
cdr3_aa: CASSPSGTGNTEAFF

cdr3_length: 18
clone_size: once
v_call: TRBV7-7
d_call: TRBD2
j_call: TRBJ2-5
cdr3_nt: TGTGCTAGCAGCTTAGTCCCAGCGGGAGGAACAGACCAAGAGACCCAGTACTTC
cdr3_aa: CASSLVPAGGTDQETQYF

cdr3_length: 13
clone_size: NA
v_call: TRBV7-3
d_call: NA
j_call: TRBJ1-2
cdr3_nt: TGTGCCAGCAGCTTAGAGGTTAACTATGGCTACACCTTC
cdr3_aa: CASSLEVNYGYTF

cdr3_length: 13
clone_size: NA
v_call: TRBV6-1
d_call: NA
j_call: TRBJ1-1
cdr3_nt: TGTGCCAGCAGTGCAGGGGTGAACACTGAAGCTTTCTTT
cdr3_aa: CASSAGVNTEAFF